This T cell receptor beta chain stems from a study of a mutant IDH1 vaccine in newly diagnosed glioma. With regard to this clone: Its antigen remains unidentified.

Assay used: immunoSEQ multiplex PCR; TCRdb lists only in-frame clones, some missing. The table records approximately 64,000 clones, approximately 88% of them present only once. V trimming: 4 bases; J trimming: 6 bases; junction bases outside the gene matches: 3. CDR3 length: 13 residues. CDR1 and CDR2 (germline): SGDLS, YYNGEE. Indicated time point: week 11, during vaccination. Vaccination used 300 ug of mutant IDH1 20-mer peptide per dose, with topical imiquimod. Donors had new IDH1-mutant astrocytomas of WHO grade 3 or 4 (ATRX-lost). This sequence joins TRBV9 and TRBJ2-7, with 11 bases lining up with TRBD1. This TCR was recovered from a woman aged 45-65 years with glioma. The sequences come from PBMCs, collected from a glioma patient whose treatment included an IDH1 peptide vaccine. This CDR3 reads CASSPGTGGEQYF. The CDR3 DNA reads TGTGCCAGCAGCCCCGGGACAGGGGGCGAGCAGTACTTC. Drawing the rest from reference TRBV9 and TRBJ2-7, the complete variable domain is DSGVTQTPKHLITATGQRVTLRCSPRSGDLSVYWYQQSLDQGLQFLIQYYNGEERAKGNILERFSAQQFPDLHSELNLSSLELGDSALYFCASSPGTGGEQYFGPGTRLTVT.